This T cell receptor beta chain was sequenced during a study of early T cells in non-severe SARS-CoV-2 infection. Germline CDR1 reads KGHDR; CDR2 reads SFDVKD. The CDR3 runs 14 residues. V was cut by 5 bases and J by 4 bases, with 12 bases left in between. From the 5' RACE reads, TCRdb called clonotypes with MiXCR, one entry per CDR3 protein. The sample contains approximately 71,000 distinct CDR3 sequences, around 12% of which appear only once. The chain is built from TRBV24-1 and TRBJ2-3; D is perhaps TRBD1 or TRBD2 (5 bases each). Sequenced material: whole blood, taken at baseline. The receptor's source is an adult who was a healthcare worker with PCR-confirmed SARS-CoV-2 infection or an uninfected control (not recorded which). CDR3: CATSVPEGPDTQYF. In DNA, the CDR3 is TGTGCCACCAGTGTCCCCGAGGGGCCAGATACGCAGTATTTT.